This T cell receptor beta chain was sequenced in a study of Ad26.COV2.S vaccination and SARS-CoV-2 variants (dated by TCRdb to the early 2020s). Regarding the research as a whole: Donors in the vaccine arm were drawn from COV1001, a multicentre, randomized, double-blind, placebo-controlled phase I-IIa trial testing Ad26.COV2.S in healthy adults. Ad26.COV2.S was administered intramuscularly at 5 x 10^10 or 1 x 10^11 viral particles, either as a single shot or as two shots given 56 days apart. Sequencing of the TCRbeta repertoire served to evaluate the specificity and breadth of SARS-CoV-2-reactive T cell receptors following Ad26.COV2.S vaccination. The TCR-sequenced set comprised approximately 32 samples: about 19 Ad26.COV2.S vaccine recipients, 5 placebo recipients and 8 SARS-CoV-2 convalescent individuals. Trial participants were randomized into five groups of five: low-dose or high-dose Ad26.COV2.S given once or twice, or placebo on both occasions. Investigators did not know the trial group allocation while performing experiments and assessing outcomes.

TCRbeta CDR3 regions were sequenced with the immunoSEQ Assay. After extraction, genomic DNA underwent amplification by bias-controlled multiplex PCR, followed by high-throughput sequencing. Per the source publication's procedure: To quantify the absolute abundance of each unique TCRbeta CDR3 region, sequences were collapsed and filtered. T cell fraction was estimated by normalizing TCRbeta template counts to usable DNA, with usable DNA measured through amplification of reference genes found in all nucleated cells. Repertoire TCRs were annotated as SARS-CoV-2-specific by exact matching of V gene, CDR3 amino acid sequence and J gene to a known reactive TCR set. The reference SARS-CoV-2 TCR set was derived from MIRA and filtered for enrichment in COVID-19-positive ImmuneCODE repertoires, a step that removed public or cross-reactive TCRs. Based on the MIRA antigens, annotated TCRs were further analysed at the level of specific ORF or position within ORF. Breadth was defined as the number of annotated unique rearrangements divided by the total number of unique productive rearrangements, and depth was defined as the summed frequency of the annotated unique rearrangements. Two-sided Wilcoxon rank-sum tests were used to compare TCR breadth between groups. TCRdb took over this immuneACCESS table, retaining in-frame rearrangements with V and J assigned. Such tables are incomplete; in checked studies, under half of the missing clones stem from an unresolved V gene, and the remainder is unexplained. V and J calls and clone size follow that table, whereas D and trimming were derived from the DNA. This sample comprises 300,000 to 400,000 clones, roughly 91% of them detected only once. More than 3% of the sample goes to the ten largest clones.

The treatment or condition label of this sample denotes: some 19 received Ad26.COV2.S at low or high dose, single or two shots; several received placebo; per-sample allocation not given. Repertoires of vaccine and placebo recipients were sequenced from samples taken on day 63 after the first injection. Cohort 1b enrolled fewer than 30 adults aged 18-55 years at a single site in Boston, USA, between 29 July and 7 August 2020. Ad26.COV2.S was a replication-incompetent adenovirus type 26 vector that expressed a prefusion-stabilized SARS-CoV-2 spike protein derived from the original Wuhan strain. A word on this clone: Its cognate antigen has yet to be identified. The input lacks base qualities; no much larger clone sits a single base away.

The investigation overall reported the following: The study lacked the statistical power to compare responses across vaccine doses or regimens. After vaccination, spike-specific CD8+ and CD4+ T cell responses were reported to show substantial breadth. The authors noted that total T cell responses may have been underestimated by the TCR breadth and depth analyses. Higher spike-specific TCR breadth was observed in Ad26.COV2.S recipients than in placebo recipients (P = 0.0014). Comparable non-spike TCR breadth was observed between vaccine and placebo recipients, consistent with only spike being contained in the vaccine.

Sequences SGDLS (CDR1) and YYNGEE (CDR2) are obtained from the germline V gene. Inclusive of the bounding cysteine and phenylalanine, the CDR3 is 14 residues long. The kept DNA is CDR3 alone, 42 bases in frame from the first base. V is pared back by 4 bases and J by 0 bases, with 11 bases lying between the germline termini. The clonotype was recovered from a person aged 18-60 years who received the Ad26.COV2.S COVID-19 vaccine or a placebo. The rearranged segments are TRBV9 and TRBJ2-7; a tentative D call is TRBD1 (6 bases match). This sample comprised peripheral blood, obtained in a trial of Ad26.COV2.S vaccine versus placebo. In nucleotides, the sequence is TGTGCCAGCAGCTCCGGGACAAGCTCCTACGAGCAGTACTTC. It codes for CASSSGTSSYEQYF.